This TCR beta chain was sequenced for a study of blood T cell repertoires in COVID-19. Germline V gene data show CDR1 as SSHAT and CDR2 as FNYEAQ (reference sequence). There are 15 residues in the CDR3. Details on this clone: The junction shows a germline mismatch at one end, possibly a read error.

Per the original data handling: Amplified reference gene primers provided the basis for estimating nucleated cell counts. Only in-frame clones appear in the TCRdb table, and some are missing; sequencing was by immunoSEQ multiplex PCR. The V and J calls and clone size were taken over from that table, and D and trimming were inferred from the DNA. The profile shows 200,000 to 250,000 clones, roughly nine tenths of them singletons. This sequence was found in a woman between 50 and 59 years old in a cohort exposed to, infected with or recovered from COVID-19 (not recorded which). Specimen: PBMCs or T cells enriched from blood (not recorded which). The chain joins TRBV7-7 to TRBJ2-6, with D possibly TRBD1 on 6 matching bases. CDR3 sequence (DNA): TGTGCTAGCAGCCCTCAGGGGATGGGGGCCAACGTCCTGACTTTC. It is translated as CASSPQGMGANVLTF. Complete variable domain (other parts from reference TRBV7-7 and TRBJ2-6): GAGVSQSPRYKVTKRGQDVTLRCDPISSHATLYWYQQALGQGPEFLTYFNYEAQPDKSGLPSDRFSAERPEGSISTLTIQRTEQRDSAMYRCASSPQGMGANVLTFGAGSRLTVL.